Many counts were recorded for the clone carrying this T cell receptor beta chain. This sample is part of a study of response to subunit inactivated influenza vaccine. MiXCR, run by TCRdb on the RT-PCR reads, gives a single entry per CDR3 protein. The sample carries 500,000 or so distinct CDR3 sequences, about a tenth recorded once. The sample here was PBMCs from blood, taken 35 to 45 days after vaccination. The receptor was isolated from a man aged 50 to 60 who received an inactivated influenza vaccine.

The CDR3 region is CASSYSNTGELFF. The DNA for the CDR3 is TGTGCCAGCAGTTACTCGAATACGGGGGAGCTGTTTTTT. The rearrangement uses TRBV6-2 or TRBV6-3 and TRBJ2-2; D gene unclear. This CDR3 has 13 amino acids. V gave up 0 bases and J gave up 8 bases, with 7 bases separating them. Germline V CDR1 and CDR2: MNHEY, SVGEGT.